The 27 T cell receptor beta chains below all came from one sample that was sequenced in a study of CD8 T cells in Susac syndrome. With random hexamers, reverse transcription was performed on roughly 0.5 to 1 ug of RNA. TCRdb used MiXCR to reprocess the immunoSEQ multiplex PCR reads, holding one entry per CDR3 protein. Among about 130,000 distinct CDR3 sequences listed, around 80% were seen once. Material: CD8+ T cells from PBMCs. These receptors all come from a human donor with multiple sclerosis.

The chain has TRBV10-3 and TRBJ2-1; 8 nucleotides align to TRBD2. With 3 bases clipped from V and 8 bases from J, the junction kept 12 bases outside the gene matches. CDR3 length equals 16 residues. The germline V gene encodes CDR1 ENHRY and CDR2 SYGVKD. CDR3 amino acids: CAISDGVAGPRDEQFF. The DNA of the CDR3 is TGTGCCATCAGTGATGGAGTAGCGGGGCCGAGGGATGAGCAGTTCTTC.

This chain connects TRBV2 to TRBJ1-2, with D uncertain. The CDR3 loop spans 12 amino acids. Germline assignment: CDR1 SNHLY and CDR2 FYNNEI. The V and J ends lost 9 bases and 8 bases respectively, with 16 bases between them. CDR3 amino acids: CASTISAAGYTF. DNA for the CDR3: TGTGCCAGTACCATTTCCGCAGCAGGCTACACCTTC.

The chain employs TRBV20-1 and TRBJ2-1; 11 bases are shared with TRBD2. The germline gives CDR1 DFQATT, CDR2 SNEGSKA (reference sequence). The V gene end was trimmed by 3 bases and the J gene end by 9 bases; junction bases not matched to a gene: 10. CDR3 size: 15 residues. CDR3 in DNA: TGCAGTGCTAGGGGTAGCGGGAGGGTAGGGGGTGAGCAGTTCTTC. This sequence encodes CSARGSGRVGGEQFF.

The rearrangement uses TRBV7-6 and TRBJ1-2; no definite D call. Germline V gene data show CDR1 as SGHVS and CDR2 as FNYEAQ. V lost 6 bases and J lost 5, with 10 bases in between. The CDR3 length is 12 residues. The CDR3 DNA follows: TGTGCCAGCAGTCCCTTCCCGTATGGCTACACCTTC. This translates into CASSPFPYGYTF.

On this clonotype: An end of the junction differs from the germline gene, which may be a read error. V gene TRBV5-1 combines with J gene TRBJ2-2; no reliable D call. In germline, CDR1 is SGHRS, CDR2 YFSETQ. The CDR3 runs to 15 residues. CDR3 coding DNA: TGCGCCAGCCGCTTCCGTCCCCCGAACACCGGGGAGCTGTTTTTT. It is translated as CASRFRPPNTGELFF.

The rearrangement joins TRBV12-3 or TRBV12-4 to TRBJ1-5; unclear D gene. The CDR3 sequence is 14 residues long. The germline V and J ends were trimmed by 3 bases and 4 bases, with 10 bases remaining between them. CDR3 region: CASSLAGFNQPQHF. As DNA, the CDR3 is TGTGCCAGCAGTTTGGCTGGATTTAATCAGCCCCAGCATTTT.

The chain carries TRBV10-1 and TRBJ2-7; the match to TRBD1 covers 8 bases. The CDR3 contains 15 residues. Germline V gives CDR1 WNHNN, CDR2 SYGVQD (reference sequence). Trimming at V came to 5 bases and at J to 0 bases, leaving 6 bases not matched to a gene. The CDR3 DNA reads as TGCGCCAGCAGTAACTTCGGACAGGGCTCCTACGAGCAGTACTTC. The encoded protein is CASSNFGQGSYEQYF.

The J gene is TRBJ1-2, the V gene TRBV19, with 9 bases fitting TRBD1. There are 15 residues in the CDR3. J lost 6 bases, V lost 3 bases, and 8 bases had no gene match. In germline, CDR1 is LNHDA, CDR2 SQIVND (reference sequence). CDR3 residues: CASSMSQGAFNGYTF. The CDR3 nucleotides read TGTGCCAGTAGTATGTCACAGGGGGCGTTCAATGGCTACACCTTC.

The chain carries TRBV11-2 and TRBJ1-2, with unresolved D. The CDR3 spans 12 residues. The germline CDR1 and CDR2 sequences are SGHAT and FQNNGV. Trimming removed 9 bases from V and 4 bases from J, with 12 bases in between. The CDR3 nucleotides are TGTGCCAGTTCGGGGATAATCTATGGCTACACCTTC. Translating it yields CASSGIIYGYTF. Together with reference TRBV11-2 and TRBJ1-2, the CDR3 gives the full variable domain: EAGVAQSPRYKIIEKRQSVAFWCNPISGHATLYWYQQILGQGPKLLIQFQNNGVVDDSQLPKDRFSAERLKGVDSTLKIQPAKLEDSAVYLCASSGIIYGYTFGSGTRLTVV.

The chain joins TRBV19 to TRBJ2-1; the D call may be TRBD1 or TRBD2 (5 bases each). CDR1 LNHDA and CDR2 SQIVND come from the germline V gene (reference sequence). With 6 bases removed from V and 0 bases from J, the gap between germline ends came to 15 bases. The CDR3 loop spans 16 amino acids. Written as DNA, the CDR3 is TGTGCCAGTAGCCCCCTGGGGGTACACTCCTACAATGAGCAGTTCTTC. Amino acids: CASSPLGVHSYNEQFF.

The V call is TRBV20-1, the J call TRBJ1-3, with D possibly TRBD1 on 5 matching bases. The CDR3 totals 14 residues. V lost 3 bases and J lost 1, with 10 bases in between. Germline values: CDR1 DFQATT, CDR2 SNEGSKA (reference sequence). CDR3 sequence reads: CSARQRGSGNTIYF. For the CDR3, the DNA is TGCAGTGCTAGGCAAAGGGGTTCTGGAAACACCATATATTTT.

The genes are TRBV20-1 and TRBJ1-2; no clear D gene. The CDR3 has 15 amino acids. Trimming stripped 0 bases from V and 4 bases from J, with 15 bases between. Germline CDR1 and CDR2: DFQATT and SNEGSKA (reference sequence). This CDR3 reads CSAREPKGRAYGYTF. In DNA, the CDR3 is TGCAGTGCTAGAGAACCGAAAGGGAGGGCCTATGGCTACACCTTC.

The CDR3 region is CASTIPGQDLGYTF. As DNA, the CDR3 is TGTGCCAGCACCATACCGGGACAGGATCTTGGCTACACCTTC. The chain joins TRBV6-2 or TRBV6-3 to TRBJ1-2, with 8 nucleotides matching TRBD1. Trimming at V came to 7 bases and at J to 7 bases, leaving 11 bases not matched to a gene. The germline V gene encodes CDR1 MNHEY and CDR2 SVGEGT. This CDR3 contains 14 residues.

The chain has TRBV10-2 and TRBJ1-1; D unresolved. CDR3 size: 13 residues. In germline, CDR1 is WSHSY, CDR2 SAAADI. V was clipped by 7 bases and J by 6 bases, with 15 bases between them. The CDR3 sequence: CASTYGPLAEAFF. The CDR3 DNA is TGCGCCAGCACATACGGGCCGCTGGCTGAAGCTTTCTTT.

CDR3 in amino acids: CASSSEMNTEAFF. As DNA, the CDR3 is TGTGCCAGCAGCTCCGAGATGAACACTGAAGCTTTCTTT. The V call is TRBV13, the J call TRBJ1-1; no firm D call. The ends were cut back, 4 bases at V and 0 bases at J, with 6 bases in the middle. Germline-derived CDR1 and CDR2 are PRHDT and FYEKMQ (reference sequence). The CDR3 is 13 residues long.

The rearrangement links TRBV7-9 to TRBJ2-2; D may be TRBD2 (6 bases). This CDR3 has 12 amino acids. The V end was cut by 5 bases, the J end by 7 bases, with 8 bases between. CDR1 and CDR2 (germline): SEHNR, FQNEAQ (reference sequence). The DNA of the CDR3 is TGTGCCAGCAGCCCCGGGGGCGGGGAGCTGTTTTTT. As protein: CASSPGGGELFF.

This chain joins TRBV7-8 and TRBJ1-2, with 9 positions matching TRBD1. Trimming cost V 8 bases and J 7 bases; bases outside gene matches: 14. Germline CDR1 reads SGHVS; CDR2 reads FQNEAQ. The CDR3 runs 15 residues. The chain's CDR3 is CASLRATGGFTGYTF. The CDR3 nucleotides read TGTGCCAGCCTACGAGCCACAGGGGGCTTTACTGGCTACACCTTC.

The rearrangement links TRBV24-1 to TRBJ2-1, with D perhaps matching TRBD1 or TRBD2 (7 bases each). This CDR3 region has 14 residues. Germline CDR1 KGHDR, CDR2 SFDVKD. V dropped 5 bases and J dropped 8 bases, with 15 bases sitting between them. The CDR3 reads CATSAGGESHEQFF. Written as DNA, the CDR3 is TGTGCCACCAGTGCAGGGGGGGAAAGTCATGAGCAGTTCTTC.

The J gene is TRBJ2-1, the V gene TRBV4-1; 7 bases map to TRBD2. V was pared by 3 bases and J by 9 bases, with 14 bases of the junction left unmatched. The germline gives CDR1 MGHRA, CDR2 YSYEKL. The CDR3 runs 16 residues. CDR3 coding DNA: TGCGCCAGCAGCCACCCTGGACTAGGGGACTCGAGTGAGCAGTTCTTC. It yields the protein CASSHPGLGDSSEQFF.

CDR3 DNA: TGTGCCAGCAGTTTAGAGGCAGACTACCCCTTCTATGGCTACACCTTC. This translates into CASSLEADYPFYGYTF. The V gene is TRBV28, the J gene TRBJ1-2, with D unresolved. The CDR3 has 16 amino acids. The germline CDR1 and CDR2 sequences are MDHEN and SYDVKM. V was cut by 2 bases and J by 4 bases, with 17 bases left in between.

The CDR3 bases are TGTGCCAGCCAGTCATCGGTCCAGCAGTATTTT. It specifies CASQSSVQQYF. The chain joins TRBV7-8 to TRBJ2-3; D uncertain. V lost 8 bases to trimming and J lost 11 bases, with 14 bases between them. The length of the CDR3 is 11 residues. The germline V gene encodes CDR1 SGHVS and CDR2 FQNEAQ.

The V and J genes are TRBV4-1 and TRBJ1-2, with 8 bases that match TRBD1. The CDR3 contains 15 residues. V trimming: 3 bases; J trimming: 4 bases; junction bases outside the gene matches: 7. Germline V CDR1 and CDR2: MGHRA, YSYEKL. CDR3 nucleotide sequence: TGCGCCAGCAGCCATAACTCAGGGGGCAGCTATGGCTACACCTTC. This encodes CASSHNSGGSYGYTF.

The chain carries TRBV4-3 and TRBJ1-4; D remains ambiguous. Germline CDR1 reads LGHNA; CDR2 reads YSLEER. The CDR3 sequence is 16 residues long. The V and J ends lost 2 bases and 6 bases respectively, with 16 bases between them. For the CDR3, the DNA is TGCGCCAGCAGCCAACCCTCTCAGTCGGGTTATGAAAAACTGTTTTTT. Its protein is CASSQPSQSGYEKLFF.

The V and J genes are TRBV5-5 and TRBJ2-7, with no clear D. The CDR3 has 14 amino acids. Between the trimmed V and J ends, which lost 0 bases and 2 bases, there was a span of 9 bases. CDR1 SGHKS and CDR2 YYEKEE come from the germline V gene (reference sequence). The CDR3 coding sequence is TGTGCCAGCAGCTTGGGTTTAGCAACCTACGAGCAGTACGTC. It translates to CASSLGLATYEQYV.

V usage is TRBV7-9 and J usage is TRBJ1-5, with no clear D. This CDR3 has 15 amino acids. Trimming took off 5 bases at V and 3 bases at J, with 14 bases between the two ends. The germline V gene has CDR1 SEHNR and CDR2 FQNEAQ (reference sequence). CDR3 loop: CASSQAGGINQPQHF. The CDR3 nucleotides read TGTGCCAGCAGCCAAGCAGGAGGTATCAATCAGCCCCAGCATTTT.

The chain has TRBV20-1 and TRBJ1-1, with D hard to call. Germline loops: CDR1 DFQATT, CDR2 SNEGSKA (reference sequence). The CDR3 loop spans 13 amino acids. The V and J ends lost 2 bases and 6 bases respectively, with 13 bases between them. CDR3 loop: CSARRVGQAEAFF. In DNA form, the CDR3 reads TGCAGTGCTAGAAGGGTGGGTCAGGCTGAAGCTTTCTTT.

This clonotype was counted only a few times. The chain is built from TRBV6-1 and TRBJ2-7; 8 bases align to TRBD2. V trimming: 3 bases; J trimming: 0 bases; junction bases outside the gene matches: 4. The CDR3 is made up of 15 amino acids. Per the germline V gene, CDR1 is MNHNS and CDR2 is SASEGT. The CDR3 loop reads CASSEFSGNSYEQYF. Written as DNA, the CDR3 is TGTGCCAGCAGTGAGTTTAGCGGGAACTCCTACGAGCAGTACTTC.